The next 5 T cell receptor beta chains were all read from a single sample in a study of shared clonotypes between healthy human individuals (dated by TCRdb to the early 2020s). Preparation of the library involved the immunoSEQ multiplex PCR assay. TCRdb provides this immuneACCESS table in a form limited to in-frame rearrangements. Some clones are lacking; in checked studies, under half of them reflect an unresolved V gene, and why the rest are absent is not known. The sample includes approximately 1,500,000 clones, with roughly 96% observed a single time. The ten largest account for approximately 1% of the sample. Specimen: naive CD4+ T cells sorted from blood. The cell subset or site label for this specimen denotes: CD45RA+ positively selected. These receptors were collected from a man younger than 40 in good health.

About this clone: Other DNA sequences in the sample encode the same CDR3. The J gene is TRBJ2-5, the V gene TRBV20-1, with D possibly matching TRBD2 (5 bases). The CDR3 is made up of 10 amino acids. V lost 4 bases and J lost 5, with 5 bases in between. Germline-derived CDR1 and CDR2 are DFQATT and SNEGSKA (reference sequence). Here the CDR3 DNA reads TGCAGTGCTACGGGGGAGACCCAGTACTTC. Its translation is CSATGETQYF.

This chain links TRBV19 with TRBJ1-2, with TRBD1 as a possible D gene (5 bases). CDR1 is LNHDA, CDR2 SQIVND, per germline (reference sequence). V lost 7 bases and J lost 3, with 12 bases in between. This CDR3 comprises 13 residues. CDR3 nucleotide sequence: TGTGCCAGTAAAGGAATGGGGGACTATGGCTACACCTTC. Its translation: CASKGMGDYGYTF.

The V call is TRBV2, the J call TRBJ2-2; possible D gene TRBD2, 6 bases. Germline assignment: CDR1 SNHLY and CDR2 FYNNEI. V was trimmed by 0 bases and J by 0 bases, leaving 8 bases between them. The CDR3 consists of 16 residues. DNA for the CDR3: TGTGCCAGCAGTGAAGCCGGGAGCACGAACACCGGGGAGCTGTTTTTT. Residues: CASSEAGSTNTGELFF.

This clone has a handful of counts. This sample also contains other DNA sequences that code for the same CDR3. The chain couples TRBV18 to TRBJ1-1; D remains unclear. V was clipped by 2 bases and J by 4 bases, with 11 bases between them. Germline V gene lookup returns CDR1 KGHSH and CDR2 LQKENI. The CDR3 consists of 14 residues. CDR3 nucleotides: TGTGCCAGCTCACCATTGGGATCCGGCACTGAAGCTTTCTTT. Amino acids: CASSPLGSGTEAFF.

V is TRBV7-9 and J is TRBJ2-3; weak D call: TRBD1 (5 bases). Trimming pared 5 bases from V and 5 bases from J, leaving 14 bases between. Germline lookup yields CDR1 SEHNR and CDR2 FQNEAQ (reference sequence). The CDR3 is made up of 14 amino acids. The CDR3 here is CASSLGRAGDTQYF. CDR3 DNA: TGTGCCAGCAGCCTCGGCAGGGCTGGAGATACGCAGTATTTT.